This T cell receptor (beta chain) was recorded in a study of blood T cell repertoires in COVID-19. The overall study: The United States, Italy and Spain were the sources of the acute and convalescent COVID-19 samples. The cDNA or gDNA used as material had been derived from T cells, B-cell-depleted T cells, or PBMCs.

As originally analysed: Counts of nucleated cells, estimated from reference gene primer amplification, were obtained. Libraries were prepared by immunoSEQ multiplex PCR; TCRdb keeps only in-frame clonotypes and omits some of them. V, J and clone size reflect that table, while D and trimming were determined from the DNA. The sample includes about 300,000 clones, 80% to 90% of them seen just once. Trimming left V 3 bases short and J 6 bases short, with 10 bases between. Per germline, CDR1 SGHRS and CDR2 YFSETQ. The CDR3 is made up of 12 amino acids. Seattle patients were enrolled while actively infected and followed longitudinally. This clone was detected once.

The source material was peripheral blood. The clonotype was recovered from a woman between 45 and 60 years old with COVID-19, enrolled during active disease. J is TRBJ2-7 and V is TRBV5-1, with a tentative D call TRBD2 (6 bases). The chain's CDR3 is CASSSGSGEQYF. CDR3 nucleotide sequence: TGCGCCAGCAGCTCCGGGAGCGGCGAGCAGTACTTC.